Listed below are T cell receptor beta chains from one sample, sequenced in a study of shared clonotypes between healthy human individuals. Clones were read by immunoSEQ multiplex PCR, and TCRdb kept only the in-frame ones, dropping some. The sample carries around 700,000 clones, 55% to 75% recorded once. Specimen: memory CD4+ T cells sorted from blood. These receptors were taken from a woman aged 30 to 39 in good health. Both conserved end residues are part of each CDR3. Fields, in order: V gene, J gene, clone size, D gene, CDR3 protein, CDR3 DNA. The D gene is left open where the match is weak. Only some rows state a clone size, as once, few, many or a class for expanded clones.

>TRBV19|TRBJ1-5|NA|NA
CASSIRGYQPQHF
TGTGCCAGTAGTATTAGGGGGTATCAGCCCCAGCATTTT
>TRBV10-3|TRBJ1-1|NA|NA
CAISEKGSQNTEAFF
TGTGCCATCAGTGAGAAGGGCAGCCAGAACACTGAAGCTTTCTTT
>TRBV5-1|TRBJ1-1|NA|NA
CASSLGQGEAFF
TGCGCCAGCAGCCTAGGGCAGGGTGAAGCTTTCTTT
>TRBV10-2|TRBJ2-3|NA|TRBD2
CASSLELAGSGDTQYF
TGCGCCAGCAGTCTGGAGCTTGCGGGTAGCGGGGATACGCAGTATTTT
>TRBV12-5|TRBJ2-7|few|NA
CAPQQGTKSEQYF
TGTGCCCCTCAACAGGGAACGAAGAGCGAGCAGTACTTC
>TRBV28|TRBJ2-7|NA|TRBD2
CASSLTSGSSYEQYF
TGTGCCAGCAGTTTAACTAGCGGGAGCTCCTACGAGCAGTACTTC
>TRBV6-1|TRBJ2-1|NA|NA
CASSQRGLQGGFF
TGTGCCAGCAGTCAAAGGGGTCTCCAAGGGGGGTTCTTC
>TRBV5-1|TRBJ2-1|many|NA
CASSTGDHYNEQFF
TGCGCCAGCAGCACGGGGGACCACTACAATGAGCAGTTCTTC
>TRBV27|TRBJ1-5|NA|TRBD1
CASSLKGTGNQPQHF
TGTGCCAGCAGTTTAAAGGGGACAGGGAATCAGCCCCAGCATTTT
>TRBV7-9|TRBJ1-3|NA|NA
CAGVVTSGNTIYF
TGTGCCGGCGTCGTCACCTCTGGAAACACCATATATTTT
>TRBV10-3|TRBJ1-1|NA|TRBD1
CAIKGQGNTEAFF
TGTGCCATCAAGGGACAGGGGAACACTGAAGCTTTCTTT
>TRBV10-3|TRBJ2-7|NA|NA
CAISESRDNYEQYF
TGTGCCATCAGTGAGTCGAGGGACAACTACGAGCAGTACTTC
>TRBV4-1|TRBJ2-1|NA|TRBD2
CASSQVGLAGLLQFF
TGCGCCAGCAGCCAAGTGGGACTAGCGGGACTCCTGCAGTTCTTC
>TRBV27|TRBJ1-1|NA|NA
CASSGRTGMNTEAFF
TGTGCCAGCAGTGGACGGACGGGGATGAACACTGAAGCTTTCTTT
>TRBV7-3|TRBJ2-1|NA|NA
CASSLNTFLEQFF
TGTGCCAGCAGCTTAAACACGTTCCTTGAGCAGTTCTTC
>TRBV6-5|TRBJ1-4|NA|NA
CASSIRRATNEKLFF
TGTGCCAGCAGCATCCGACGGGCAACTAATGAAAAACTGTTTTTT
>TRBV6-1|TRBJ1-5|many|TRBD1
CASSEGEGTGNQPQHF
TGTGCCAGCAGTGAAGGAGAGGGGACAGGCAATCAGCCCCAGCATTTT
>TRBV27|TRBJ1-5|NA|TRBD1
CASSPGQGLQPQHF
TGTGCCAGCAGTCCCGGACAGGGGCTACAGCCCCAGCATTTT
>TRBV7-8|TRBJ2-7|few|NA
CASSSRGPGAEQYF
TGTGCCAGCAGCTCCAGAGGCCCCGGGGCCGAGCAGTACTTC
>TRBV5-4|TRBJ1-2|few|TRBD1
CASSLSGTGLNYGYTF
TGTGCCAGCAGCTTATCCGGGACAGGGCTCAACTATGGCTACACCTTC
>TRBV7-5|TRBJ2-7|NA|NA
CASSRENPTYEQYF
TGTGCCAGTAGTAGGGAGAACCCAACCTACGAGCAGTACTTC
>TRBV7-9|TRBJ2-3|NA|NA
CASSTGPTDTQYF
TGTGCCAGCAGCACTGGACCCACAGATACGCAGTATTTT
>TRBV7-9|TRBJ1-1|NA|NA
CASSFTTGNTEAFF
TGTGCCAGCAGCTTTACGACAGGAAACACTGAAGCTTTCTTT
>TRBV5-1|TRBJ1-4|few|TRBD1
CASSPGTGGILTNEKLFF
TGCGCCAGCAGCCCAGGGACAGGGGGCATCTTAACTAATGAAAAACTGTTTTTT
>TRBV9|TRBJ2-5|NA|NA
CASSVAGTVETQYF
TGTGCCAGCAGCGTAGCGGGCACCGTGGAGACCCAGTACTTC
>TRBV11-3|TRBJ2-1|NA|TRBD2
CASSFGTSGSTEQFF
TGTGCCAGCAGCTTCGGGACTAGCGGGAGTACTGAGCAGTTCTTC
>TRBV5-1|TRBJ1-1|NA|TRBD1
CASSSGVGGYTEAFF
TGCGCCAGCAGCTCGGGAGTAGGGGGCTACACTGAAGCTTTCTTT
>TRBV5-4|TRBJ2-1|NA|TRBD2
CASSPGTSGSSYNEQFF
TGTGCCAGCAGCCCCGGGACTAGCGGGAGTTCCTACAATGAGCAGTTCTTC